This T cell receptor (beta chain) was found in a study of blood T cell repertoires in COVID-19. For the study at large: Both acute and convalescent COVID-19 samples were obtained from the United States, Italy and Spain.

Original handling: Amplification with reference gene primers provided the estimates of nucleated cell counts. This table comes from immunoSEQ multiplex PCR, and its TCRdb copy is limited to in-frame clones, with some not included. V and J calls and clone size are copied from that table; D and trimming were computed from the DNA. The sample holds approximately 240,000 clones, just under 85% seen once. This clone has a single count. Germline CDR1 and CDR2: LNHDA and SQIVND (reference sequence). V lost 2 bases, J lost 5 bases, and 4 bases stayed unmatched. CDR3 size: 14 residues. The sequence was obtained from a woman aged 55-69 years with active or convalescent COVID-19. Sequenced input: peripheral blood. The rearrangement uses TRBV19 and TRBJ2-5; 8 bases are a match to TRBD2. The CDR3 nucleotides are TGTGCCAGTAGTATAAGCGGGGGCCGGGAGACCCAGTACTTC. This encodes CASSISGGRETQYF.